This entry concerns a single TCR beta chain. CDR1 MNHEY and CDR2 SVGAGI come from the germline V gene. This CDR3 has 14 amino acids. Trimming cost V 7 bases and J 0 bases, with 10 bases left between them. The data originate from a study of cytomegalovirus exposure and HLA in healthy donors. A multiplex PCR was run with 60 Vbeta primers and 13 Jbeta primers. The method was immunoSEQ multiplex PCR; TCRdb's version includes in-frame clones alone and lacks a portion of them. The data contain about 69,000 clones, roughly 68% of them seen just once; the ten biggest clones take up around 10%. The receptor comes from an older woman in good health and CMV-seropositive. This chain uses TRBV6-5 with TRBJ2-1; D is ambiguous. Material for sequencing was PBMCs. DNA for the CDR3: TGTGCCAGCAAGACTTTATCCTCCTACAATGAGCAGTTCTTC. Protein sequence: CASKTLSSYNEQFF.